These T cell receptor beta chains were read from a single sample in a study of blood T cells in healthy people across ages. Using its own MiXCR run on the 5' RACE reads, TCRdb lists one record per CDR3 protein. The sample comprises hundreds of thousands of distinct CDR3 sequences, about 30% of which are singletons, and approximately 14% rests with the top ten. The sequencing input was blood. The source of these receptors is a woman older than 75 in good health. The CDR3 runs from the conserved cysteine through the conserved F or W. The D gene is left open where the match is weak. Clone size is shown for a subset of rows, as once, few, many or a class of expanded clone.

clone_size	j_call	v_call	d_call	cdr3_nt	cdr3_aa
.	TRBJ2-3	TRBV10-3	.	TGTGCCATCAGGGGGCGCACAGATACGCAGTATTTT	CAIRGRTDTQYF
many	TRBJ2-5	TRBV9	.	TGTGCCAGCAGCTCCACTGGGGGGAAGGGGGAGACCCAGTACTTC	CASSSTGGKGETQYF
few	TRBJ1-2	TRBV3-1	TRBD1	TGTGCCAGCAGCCAGATGGGGACAGGGCGGGATGGCTACACCTTC	CASSQMGTGRDGYTF
many	TRBJ1-2	TRBV27	.	TGTGCCAGCAGTTTCAGGGGCCGGGAGGGCTACACCTTC	CASSFRGREGYTF
many	TRBJ2-1	TRBV3-1	TRBD2	TGTGCCAGTCGCGGGGGGGGCCCCCTTAGCTCCTACAATGAGCAGTTCTTC	CASRGGGPLSSYNEQFF
many	TRBJ2-1	TRBV6-2/TRBV6-3	TRBD2	TGTGCCAGCAGCCTCGCCTCCCCGGGACTAGCGGGGAGGGGTAAGAATGAGCAGTTCTTC	CASSLASPGLAGRGKNEQFF
.	TRBJ1-1	TRBV30	.	TGTGCCTGGAGTGGCACCTGGGGCACTGAAGCTTTCTTT	CAWSGTWGTEAFF
many	TRBJ2-5	TRBV4-2	.	TGTGCCAGCAGCCTATACTCCTACAGGGGAGGTAGCGGGGCTCAAGAGACCCAGTACTTC	CASSLYSYRGGSGAQETQYF
many	TRBJ2-1	TRBV6-2/TRBV6-3	.	TGTGCCAGCAGTTACGGGTGGGATGAGCAGTTCTTC	CASSYGWDEQFF
many	TRBJ2-7	TRBV3-1	TRBD1	TGTGCCAGCAGCCAAAATCCAGGGGGAGAGCAGTACTTC	CASSQNPGGEQYF
few	TRBJ1-6	TRBV6-5	.	TGTGCCAGCAGTTACTTCCAACCTGGAGGGTCAGGGAATTCACCCCTCCACTTT	CASSYFQPGGSGNSPLHF
many	TRBJ1-2	TRBV12-3/TRBV12-4	.	TGTGCCAGCAGTTCCCGCCCCCTCCTGCAGAAGAACTATGGCTACACCTTC	CASSSRPLLQKNYGYTF
.	TRBJ2-7	TRBV6-5	TRBD2	TGTGCCAGCAGTTACTCGGGACTAGCGGGGGGTCTCTACAATGAGCAGTACTTC	CASSYSGLAGGLYNEQYF
many	TRBJ2-3	TRBV20-1	.	TGCAGTGCTAGAGACTGGGACGGAGATACGCAGTATTTT	CSARDWDGDTQYF
few	TRBJ2-5	TRBV7-3	.	TGTGCCAGCAGCTTGAGTCCCGGACTACCCGACAATGAGCAGTACTTC	CASSLSPGLPDNEQYF
many	TRBJ2-6	TRBV21-1	.	TGTGCCAGCAGCGCCCACATAGAAATACTTACTGGGGCCAACGTCCTGACTTTC	CASSAHIEILTGANVLTF
many	TRBJ2-6	TRBV11-2	.	TGTGCCAGCAGCTTAGTTAGGAGTTACTCTGGGGCCAACGTCCTGACTTTC	CASSLVRSYSGANVLTF
once	TRBJ1-4	TRBV28	.	TGTGCCAGCAGAGCACAAGTCGCAACTAATGAAAAACTGTTTTTT	CASRAQVATNEKLFF
many	TRBJ1-2	TRBV9	TRBD1	TGTGCCAGCAGCGAGCGGGACAGGGGAGGTGGATGGTATGGCTACACCTTC	CASSERDRGGGWYGYTF
many	TRBJ2-1	TRBV6-2/TRBV6-3	TRBD1	TGTGCCAGCAGTTCTAGTACTCTAGACAGGGCAAATGAGCAGTTCTTC	CASSSSTLDRANEQFF
many	TRBJ1-2	TRBV21-1	.	TGTGCCAGCAGCACCTCTCCGGGACCAAATGGCTACACCTTC	CASSTSPGPNGYTF
.	TRBJ1-6	TRBV20-1	.	TGCGGTGCTAGAGTAGAAGGGGAGGATAATTCACCCCTCCACTTT	CGARVEGEDNSPLHF
.	TRBJ2-3	TRBV7-2	.	TGTGCCAGCAGCCGCGGAGGGGCAGGGGCAGATACGCAGTATTTT	CASSRGGAGADTQYF
few	TRBJ1-2	TRBV18	TRBD1	TGTGCCAGCTCGGGGGGACAGGGCGTTGGCTACACCTTC	CASSGGQGVGYTF